This T cell receptor beta chain was retrieved from a study of shared clonotypes between healthy human individuals. Worth noting for this clone: Its target is unknown.

Clones were sequenced by immunoSEQ multiplex PCR, and TCRdb holds only the in-frame ones, with some missing. The sample has about 2 million clones, about 95% seen once. The study's findings and limits: When naive CD4 clonotypes were compared across a few donors, approximately 5% were shared.

Naive CD8 isolation took CD45RO-negative cells positively selected for CCR7 and excluded terminally differentiated effector memory CD45RA+ cells. Germline V CDR1 and CDR2: SGHTS, YDEGEE. V lost 1 base and J lost 5, with 13 bases in between. The CDR3 length is 14 residues. The chain employs TRBV5-8 and TRBJ2-7; D is perhaps TRBD1 (5 bases). Input material: naive CD8+ T cells sorted from blood. The receptor comes from a man aged 18-30 years in good health. The CDR3 is CASSLRAGNHEQYF. DNA for the CDR3: TGTGCCAGCAGCTTGAGGGCAGGGAACCACGAGCAGTACTTC.